This is a list of T cell receptor beta chains from one sample in a study of OX40 agonist ivuxolimab in advanced cancers. Method: immunoSEQ multiplex PCR; TCRdb's copy keeps in-frame clones and lacks some. The sample lists about 50,000 clones, over 80% occurring once. Sequencing was performed on CD4+ or CD8+ T cells sorted from blood, taken in a trial of the OX40 agonist ivuxolimab. The receptors were gathered from an adult with an advanced solid tumor such as melanoma, head and neck, liver or kidney cancer. Each CDR3 is given without its conserved first and last residue. D genes are given only for firm matches.

d_call	v_call	cdr3_aa
NA	TRBV5-6	ASSLVSDPYGYT
TRBD1	TRBV19	ASRGAGGLDEQF
NA	TRBV28	ASSFTVAYNEQF
TRBD2	TRBV4-3	ASSQSSGRARTDTQY
NA	TRBV6-5	ASSYSISRSSYEQY
TRBD2	TRBV4-1	ASRPTGTSGDTGELF
TRBD2	TRBV19	ASSPSGSKYEQY
TRBD1	TRBV9	ASSVQGAGNEQF
NA	TRBV7-9	ASSPPGGGHNEQF
NA	TRBV14	ASSQEPRVLVNTEAF
TRBD2	TRBV28	ASSLDPGLAGALEQF
TRBD2	TRBV29-1	SVFNMGLAGPNTGELF
NA	TRBV28	ASSLGGTQY
TRBD1	TRBV27	ASSFQKGGVGTYEQY
NA	TRBV19	ASRPRGQPQH
NA	TRBV29-1	SVGPPGTYEQY
NA	TRBV27	ASSFTGAGTQY
TRBD1	TRBV6-5	ASSYEDRSNEQF
NA	TRBV6-5	ASSYFGATHRNEQF
NA	TRBV28	ASSLWVGATNEKLF
TRBD2	TRBV5-1	ASSLTTDPGLAGPFAYEQY
TRBD1	TRBV29-1	SASGQGGGHRSSYNEQF
NA	TRBV29-1	SVETTKGNTIY